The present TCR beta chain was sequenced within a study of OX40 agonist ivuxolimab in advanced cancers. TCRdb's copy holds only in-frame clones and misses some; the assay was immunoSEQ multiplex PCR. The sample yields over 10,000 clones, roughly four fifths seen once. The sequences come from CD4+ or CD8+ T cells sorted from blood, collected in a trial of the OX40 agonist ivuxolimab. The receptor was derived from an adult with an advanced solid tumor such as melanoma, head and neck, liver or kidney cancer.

CDR3 region: CASRFGTASVNQPQHF. The CDR3 DNA reads TGTGCCAGCAGGTTCGGGACAGCAAGCGTCAATCAGCCCCAGCATTTT. The chain joins TRBV2 to TRBJ1-5; TRBD1 aligns across 7 bases. V lost 6 bases to trimming and J lost 3 bases; unmatched junction nucleotides: 11. The V gene's germline CDR1 is SNHLY and CDR2 FYNNEI. This CDR3 contains 16 residues.